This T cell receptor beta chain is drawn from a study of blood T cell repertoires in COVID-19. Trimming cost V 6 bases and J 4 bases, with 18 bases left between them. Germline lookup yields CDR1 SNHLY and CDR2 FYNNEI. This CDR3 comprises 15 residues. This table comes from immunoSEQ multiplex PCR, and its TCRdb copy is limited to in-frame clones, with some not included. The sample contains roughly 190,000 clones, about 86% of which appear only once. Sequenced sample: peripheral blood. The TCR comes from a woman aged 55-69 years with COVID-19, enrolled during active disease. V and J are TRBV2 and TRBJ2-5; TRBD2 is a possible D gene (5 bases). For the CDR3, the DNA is TGTGCCAGCAGCGTGCCTATCGGCGGAGGAGAGACCCAGTACTTC. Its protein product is CASSVPIGGGETQYF.